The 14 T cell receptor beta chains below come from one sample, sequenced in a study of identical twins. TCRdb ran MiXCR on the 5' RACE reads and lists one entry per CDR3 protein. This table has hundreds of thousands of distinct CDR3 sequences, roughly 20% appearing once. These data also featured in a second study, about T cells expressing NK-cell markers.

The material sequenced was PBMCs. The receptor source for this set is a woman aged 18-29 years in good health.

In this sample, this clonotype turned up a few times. The CDR3 region is CSAGAGGGREQYF. The CDR3 DNA follows: TGCAGTGCCGGAGCGGGAGGGGGCCGGGAGCAGTACTTC. The chain couples TRBV20-1 to TRBJ2-7, with 10 bases aligning to TRBD2. The CDR3 consists of 13 residues. Looked up from germline, CDR1 is DFQATT and CDR2 is SNEGSKA (reference sequence). With V trimmed by 6 bases and J by 7 bases, 9 bases remained unmatched.

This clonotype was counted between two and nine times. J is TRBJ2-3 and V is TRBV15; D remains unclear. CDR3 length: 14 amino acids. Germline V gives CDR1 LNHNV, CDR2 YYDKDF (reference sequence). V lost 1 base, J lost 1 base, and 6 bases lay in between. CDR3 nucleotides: TGTGCCACCAGCAGAGTCTCGCGCACAGATACGCAGTATTTT. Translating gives CATSRVSRTDTQYF.

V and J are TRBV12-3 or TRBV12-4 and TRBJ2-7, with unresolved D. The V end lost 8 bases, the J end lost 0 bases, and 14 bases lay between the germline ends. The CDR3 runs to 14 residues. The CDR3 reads CASGPGFSSYEQYF. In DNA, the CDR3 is TGTGCCAGCGGTCCGGGCTTCAGCTCCTACGAGCAGTACTTC.

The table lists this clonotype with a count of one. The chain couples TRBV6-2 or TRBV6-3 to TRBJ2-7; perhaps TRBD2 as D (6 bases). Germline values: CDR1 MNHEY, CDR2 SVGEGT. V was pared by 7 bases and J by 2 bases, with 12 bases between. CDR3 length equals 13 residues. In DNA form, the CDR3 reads TGTGCCAGCACCGAGACTAGTCCCTACGAGCAGTACTTC. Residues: CASTETSPYEQYF.

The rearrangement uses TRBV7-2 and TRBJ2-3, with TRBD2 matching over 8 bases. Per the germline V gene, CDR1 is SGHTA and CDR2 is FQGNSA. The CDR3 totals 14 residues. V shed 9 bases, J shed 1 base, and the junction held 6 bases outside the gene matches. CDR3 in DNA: TGTGCCAGACCTCGGCGGGAGGGCACAGATACGCAGTATTTT. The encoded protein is CARPRREGTDTQYF.

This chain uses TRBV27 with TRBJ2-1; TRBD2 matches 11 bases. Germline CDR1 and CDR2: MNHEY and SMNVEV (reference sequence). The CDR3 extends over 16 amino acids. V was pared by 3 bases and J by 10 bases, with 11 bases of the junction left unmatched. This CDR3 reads CASSLAGTSGFHEQFF. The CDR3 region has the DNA TGTGCCAGCAGTTTGGCCGGGACTAGCGGCTTCCACGAGCAGTTCTTC.

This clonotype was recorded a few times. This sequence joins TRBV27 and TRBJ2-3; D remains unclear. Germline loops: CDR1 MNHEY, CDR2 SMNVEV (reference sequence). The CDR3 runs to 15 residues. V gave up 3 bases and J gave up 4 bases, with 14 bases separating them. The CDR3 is CASSLVGRLADTQYF. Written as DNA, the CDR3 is TGTGCCAGCAGTTTGGTAGGCAGACTTGCAGATACGCAGTATTTT.

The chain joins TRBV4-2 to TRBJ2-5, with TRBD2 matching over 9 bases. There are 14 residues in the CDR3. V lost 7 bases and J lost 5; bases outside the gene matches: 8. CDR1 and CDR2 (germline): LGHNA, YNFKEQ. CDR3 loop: CASKAGGAGETQYF. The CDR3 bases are TGTGCCAGCAAGGCGGGGGGGGCAGGCGAGACCCAGTACTTC.

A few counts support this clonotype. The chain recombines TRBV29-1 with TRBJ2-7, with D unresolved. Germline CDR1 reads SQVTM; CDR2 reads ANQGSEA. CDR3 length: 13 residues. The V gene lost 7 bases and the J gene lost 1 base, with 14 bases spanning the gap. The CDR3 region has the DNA TGCAGCGGATCCATGGGAACTTCCTACGAGCAGTACTTC. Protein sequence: CSGSMGTSYEQYF.

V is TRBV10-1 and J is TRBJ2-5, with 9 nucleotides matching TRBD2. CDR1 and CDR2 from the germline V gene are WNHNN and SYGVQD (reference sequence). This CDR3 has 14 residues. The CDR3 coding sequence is TGCGACGGGGGTAGTAGCGGGAGAGAAGAGACCCAGTACTTC. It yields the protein CDGGSSGREETQYF.

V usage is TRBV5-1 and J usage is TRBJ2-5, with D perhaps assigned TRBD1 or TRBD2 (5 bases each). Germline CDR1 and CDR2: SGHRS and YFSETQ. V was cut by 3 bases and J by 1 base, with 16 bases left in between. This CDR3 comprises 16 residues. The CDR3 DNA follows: TGCGCCAGCAGCTATAACCCCGGGACGGTCCAAGAGACCCAGTACTTC. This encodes CASSYNPGTVQETQYF.

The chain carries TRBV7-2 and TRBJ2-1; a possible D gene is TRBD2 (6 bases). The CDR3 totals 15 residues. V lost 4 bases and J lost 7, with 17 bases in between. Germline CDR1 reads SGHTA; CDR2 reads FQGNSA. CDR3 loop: CASSYTGTQPNEQFF. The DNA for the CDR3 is TGTGCCAGCAGCTATACCGGGACTCAACCTAATGAGCAGTTCTTC.

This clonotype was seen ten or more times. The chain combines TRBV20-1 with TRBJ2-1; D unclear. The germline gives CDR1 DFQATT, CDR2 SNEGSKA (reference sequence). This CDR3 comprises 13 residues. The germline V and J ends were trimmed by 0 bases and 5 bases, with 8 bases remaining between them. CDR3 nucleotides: TGCAGTGCTAGAGATGGCAGGAACAATGAGCAGTTCTTC. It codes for CSARDGRNNEQFF.

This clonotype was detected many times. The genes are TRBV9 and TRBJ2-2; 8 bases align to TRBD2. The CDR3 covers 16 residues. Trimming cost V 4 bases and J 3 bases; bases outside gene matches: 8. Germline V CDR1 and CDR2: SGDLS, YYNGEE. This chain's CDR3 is CASSPLVAGYTGELFF. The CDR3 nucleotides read TGTGCCAGCAGCCCACTGGTAGCGGGGTACACCGGGGAGCTGTTTTTT.